The sequence of this T cell receptor beta chain was determined in a study of response to subunit inactivated influenza vaccine. General study points: T cells newly recruited by each seasonal influenza vaccination are few, the authors suggested.

A remark on this clonotype: Its specificity is not known.

Each CDR3 protein is one row after TCRdb ran MiXCR on the RT-PCR reads. Here the sample spans roughly 500,000 distinct CDR3 sequences, approximately 15% being singletons. The V end lost 1 base, the J end lost 4 bases, and 8 bases lay between the germline ends. This CDR3 has 12 residues. Germline V gene data show CDR1 as DFQATT and CDR2 as SNEGSKA (reference sequence). Sequences were derived from CD4+ T cells sorted from PBMCs, sampled about 23 months after vaccination. The TCR originated in a man between 50 and 75 years old who received an inactivated influenza vaccine. This chain uses TRBV20-1 with TRBJ2-7; D ambiguous. In DNA, the CDR3 is TGCAGTGCTAGAGTTCAGGATTACGAGCAGTACTTC. Translation: CSARVQDYEQYF.